One sample yielded the 2 T cell receptor beta chains listed below, sequenced in a study of monozygotic twins with inflammatory bowel disease. After re-calling the 5' RACE reads, TCRdb lists one entry per CDR3 protein, DNA absent. The table for this sample gives fewer than 150,000 distinct CDR3 sequences. Sequenced: blood. The receptors come from a human donor with ulcerative colitis or Crohn's disease, or a healthy co-twin of an affected twin (not recorded which).

This CDR3 is CASSYRDNEQFF. The chain carries TRBV6-2 or TRBV6-3 and TRBJ2-1. Germline CDR1 and CDR2: MNHEY and SVGEGT. The CDR3 runs to 12 residues.

The rearrangement joins TRBV5-4 to TRBJ1-5; TCRdb's D gene call, TRBD1, goes unchecked for lack of DNA. The CDR3 spans 16 residues. From germline, CDR1 is SGHNT and CDR2 YYREEE (reference sequence). CDR3 residues: CASSLDGGTSNQPQHF.